The source of this T cell receptor (beta chain) is a study of CD8+CD57+ T cells in acquired aplastic anemia. General study points: Twenty-nine was the count of CD8+ CDR3 sequences that patients shared with controls.

Genomic DNA, the template, was used for profiling of the TCR beta VDJ and CDR3. TCRdb re-derived calls from the reads in MiXCR, one entry per CDR3 protein. This table has around 200,000 distinct CDR3 sequences, roughly half appearing once. As for this clonotype: Its antigen is not identified.

Sequenced: sorted CD4+, CD8+, or CD8+CD57+ T cells (not recorded which) from PBMCs. The receptor's source is a human donor in good health, serving as a control.

The CDR3, as DNA: TGTGCCAGCAGTCTACAGGGGTTAAGCTCTGGAAACACCATATATTTT. This translates into CASSLQGLSSGNTIYF. The chain is built from TRBV6-5 and TRBJ1-3, with TRBD1 identical over 7 bases. The V and J ends lost 5 bases and 0 bases, in that order; junction bases with no gene match: 7. Germline V gives CDR1 MNHEY, CDR2 SVGAGI. The CDR3 contains 16 residues.